A selection of T cell receptor beta chains follows, all from one sample in a study of cytomegalovirus exposure and HLA in healthy donors. Assay: immunoSEQ multiplex PCR; the TCRdb copy retains only in-frame clones and omits some. The table records 250,000 to 350,000 clones, roughly 90% of them present only once. Material for sequencing was PBMCs. These receptors were obtained from a woman between 18 and 29 years old in good health and CMV-seronegative. Each CDR3 is given with its conserved first and last residue. The order of the fields is CDR3 length, V gene, D gene, CDR3 protein. D genes are given only for firm matches.

len: 17; v_gene: TRBV18; d_gene: TRBD1; CDR3aa: CASSPPGGQGRLRGYTF
len: 14; v_gene: TRBV19; d_gene: -; CDR3aa: CASSTREGNQPQHF
len: 11; v_gene: TRBV5-1; d_gene: -; CDR3aa: CASNGNTEAFF
len: 13; v_gene: TRBV27; d_gene: -; CDR3aa: CASSFQFTDTQYF
len: 16; v_gene: TRBV7-9; d_gene: TRBD1; CDR3aa: CASSSRSTGVEETQYF
len: 15; v_gene: TRBV7-3; d_gene: TRBD1; CDR3aa: CASSLRQGASDTQYF
len: 15; v_gene: TRBV6-4; d_gene: TRBD2; CDR3aa: CASSDAASGRGEQFF
len: 13; v_gene: TRBV28; d_gene: -; CDR3aa: CASSGQMNTEAFF
len: 15; v_gene: TRBV25-1; d_gene: TRBD2; CDR3aa: CASRLSGMRTGELFF
len: 12; v_gene: TRBV18; d_gene: -; CDR3aa: CASSPESTELFF
len: 15; v_gene: TRBV7-2; d_gene: -; CDR3aa: CASSLAVSSYNEQFF
len: 15; v_gene: TRBV9; d_gene: TRBD2; CDR3aa: CASSPGGTTGHEQFF
len: 16; v_gene: TRBV28; d_gene: TRBD1; CDR3aa: CASSQPWDSGYLGQYF
len: 13; v_gene: TRBV6-1; d_gene: -; CDR3aa: CASTGTRVNIQYF
len: 15; v_gene: TRBV30; d_gene: TRBD2; CDR3aa: CAWSVGASGTYEQYF
len: 13; v_gene: TRBV6-1; d_gene: -; CDR3aa: CASSESTAYGYTF
len: 16; v_gene: TRBV11-2; d_gene: TRBD2; CDR3aa: CASSLGLAGVTDTQYF
len: 15; v_gene: TRBV10-3; d_gene: TRBD2; CDR3aa: CAISALAGASYEQYF
len: 16; v_gene: TRBV14; d_gene: -; CDR3aa: CASSHLYDRGKETQYF
len: 16; v_gene: TRBV6-1; d_gene: -; CDR3aa: CASSEAGWDFTYEQYF
len: 12; v_gene: TRBV7-3; d_gene: -; CDR3aa: CASSSHGLPQYF
len: 15; v_gene: TRBV28; d_gene: TRBD1; CDR3aa: CASSLWRTGDYGYTF
len: 13; v_gene: TRBV29-1; d_gene: -; CDR3aa: CSVGQTGNQPQHF
len: 16; v_gene: TRBV14; d_gene: -; CDR3aa: CASSQSWATRSDEQFF
len: 20; v_gene: TRBV5-1; d_gene: TRBD2; CDR3aa: CASSRDIAPTSGRGENEQYF
len: 12; v_gene: TRBV10-1; d_gene: -; CDR3aa: CASSDESYEQYF
len: 16; v_gene: TRBV4-2; d_gene: -; CDR3aa: CASSQEGGGSTDTQYF
len: 15; v_gene: TRBV7-8; d_gene: TRBD1; CDR3aa: CASSPDRGQENEQFF
len: 15; v_gene: TRBV19; d_gene: TRBD1; CDR3aa: CASGRTGGVGYGYTF
len: 16; v_gene: TRBV19; d_gene: -; CDR3aa: CASTPQPTVESGELFF
len: 15; v_gene: TRBV7-3; d_gene: TRBD1; CDR3aa: CASNAGTGHNNEQFF
len: 14; v_gene: TRBV27; d_gene: TRBD1; CDR3aa: CASSRQGWDSEAFF
len: 15; v_gene: TRBV2; d_gene: -; CDR3aa: CASSEISGGAYEQYF
len: 15; v_gene: TRBV7-8; d_gene: -; CDR3aa: CASSFFQGPSYEQYF
len: 17; v_gene: TRBV7-2; d_gene: -; CDR3aa: CASSPLGGNLANYGYTF
len: 15; v_gene: TRBV13; d_gene: TRBD1; CDR3aa: CASSFRQGGYYGYTF
len: 14; v_gene: TRBV30; d_gene: -; CDR3aa: CAWDLGQNNSPLHF